This entry lists 25 T cell receptor beta chains sequenced from one sample in a study of shared clonotypes between healthy human individuals. The data were produced by immunoSEQ multiplex PCR, yet TCRdb's version contains in-frame clones alone and is incomplete. The sample lists a few million clones, 85% to 95% occurring once. The sample consisted of naive CD4+ T cells from PBMCs. The sample's subset: CD45RA+ positively selected. These receptors originate from a man younger than 35 in good health. Some clones in this sample may be carry-over from other donors' samples.

The V and J genes are TRBV19 and TRBJ2-7; possibly TRBD2 for D (5 bases). The V and J ends lost 5 bases and 5 bases respectively, with 13 bases between them. Germline-derived CDR1 and CDR2 are LNHDA and SQIVND (reference sequence). The CDR3 loop spans 13 amino acids. This CDR3 is CASSPEGGNEQYF. CDR3 DNA sequence: TGTGCCAGTAGTCCCGAGGGTGGTAACGAGCAGTACTTC.

V usage is TRBV11-3 and J usage is TRBJ2-1; 9 bases are a match to TRBD2. From germline, CDR1 is SGHNT and CDR2 YENEEA. This CDR3 contains 13 residues. Losses at the gene ends were 1 base for V and 15 bases for J; bases not matched to a gene: 7. The CDR3 DNA follows: TGTGCCAGCAGCTTAGGGGTAGCGGGAGAGATGTTCTTC. Translated: CASSLGVAGEMFF.

The J gene is TRBJ2-1, the V gene TRBV29-1, with 10 nucleotides matching TRBD1. The germline CDR1 and CDR2 sequences are SQVTM and ANQGSEA. The length of the CDR3 is 11 residues. V was clipped by 7 bases and J by 15 bases; unmatched bases: 9. CDR3 sequence: CSADRGQFLFF. In DNA, the CDR3 is TGCAGCGCCGACAGGGGGCAGTTTCTGTTCTTC.

The rearrangement joins TRBV6-1 to TRBJ2-7, with D maybe TRBD1 (5 bases). CDR3 length: 14 residues. CDR1 is MNHNS and CDR2 is SASEGT in the germline V gene. The ends were cut back, 3 bases at V and 2 bases at J, with 11 bases in the middle. The DNA for the CDR3 is TGTGCCAGCAGTGAGGGGCGGTTACCCTACGAGCAGTACTTC. This gives the protein CASSEGRLPYEQYF.

Here the CDR3 reads CASRGTGVGNTIYF. The CDR3 DNA reads as TGCGCCAGCAGGGGGACAGGGGTCGGAAACACCATATATTTT. This sequence joins TRBV5-1 and TRBJ1-3; 10 bases align to TRBD1. Unmatched junction bases numbered 3, after V lost 5 bases and J lost 4 bases. The length of the CDR3 is 14 residues. Per the germline V gene, CDR1 is SGHRS and CDR2 is YFSETQ.

This chain uses TRBV20-1 with TRBJ2-1; D not certain. Germline loops: CDR1 DFQATT, CDR2 SNEGSKA (reference sequence). V lost 6 bases to trimming and J lost 14 bases, with 14 bases between them. The CDR3 runs to 10 residues. CDR3 loop: CSASGYGKFF. The CDR3 bases are TGCAGTGCGTCGGGCTATGGGAAGTTCTTC.

As concerns this clone: The sample has other DNA sequences that encode this CDR3 too. The chain couples TRBV7-2 to TRBJ1-3; D is uncertain. Germline V gene data show CDR1 as SGHTA and CDR2 as FQGNSA. Trimming took off 1 base at V and 0 bases at J, with 10 bases between the two ends. The CDR3 covers 16 residues. The CDR3 DNA reads as TGTGCCAGCAGCTTAGGTCAAACGGACTCTGGAAACACCATATATTTT. This gives the protein CASSLGQTDSGNTIYF.

V usage is TRBV29-1 and J usage is TRBJ1-2; no reliable D call. This CDR3 has 12 residues. Germline values: CDR1 SQVTM, CDR2 ANQGSEA. The V and J ends lost 6 bases and 3 bases respectively, with 11 bases between them. The CDR3 DNA follows: TGCAGCGTGACGAACGTTGACTATGGCTACACCTTC. Translating gives CSVTNVDYGYTF.

J is TRBJ2-7 and V is TRBV28, with D hard to call. The CDR3 runs 15 residues. With 4 bases removed from V and 3 bases from J, the gap between germline ends came to 16 bases. Germline CDR1 MDHEN, CDR2 SYDVKM. The CDR3 region is CASSSRSRMGYEQYF. Written as DNA, the CDR3 is TGTGCCAGCAGTTCCCGGTCTAGGATGGGCTACGAGCAGTACTTC.

The rearrangement links TRBV5-4 to TRBJ2-5; 7 bases are a match to TRBD2. V was pared by 2 bases and J by 5 bases, with 12 bases of the junction left unmatched. This CDR3 is 16 amino acids long. Germline V gene lookup returns CDR1 SGHNT and CDR2 YYREEE (reference sequence). As DNA, the CDR3 is TGTGCCAGCAGCTTTCCCGAAATCGGGGGAGGGGAGACCCAGTACTTC. The encoded protein is CASSFPEIGGGETQYF. Full variable domain (outside the CDR3, taken from reference TRBV5-4 and TRBJ2-5): ETGVTQSPTHLIKTRGQQVTLRCSSQSGHNTVSWYQQALGQGPQFIFQYYREEENGRGNFPPRFSGLQFPNYSSELNVNALELDDSALYLCASSFPEIGGGETQYFGPGTRLLVL.

The chain couples TRBV4-2 to TRBJ2-2, with 12 bases matching TRBD2. Germline trimming cut 8 bases from V and 2 bases from J; bases unmatched to any gene: 9. Germline CDR1 is LGHNA and CDR2 is YNFKEQ. The CDR3 sequence is 17 residues long. The chain's CDR3 is CASGILAGGDNTGELFF. In DNA form, the CDR3 reads TGTGCCAGCGGCATACTAGCGGGAGGTGACAACACCGGGGAGCTGTTTTTT.

The chain combines TRBV28 with TRBJ1-1; weak D call: TRBD1 (6 bases). The V gene lost 3 bases and the J gene lost 0 bases, with 11 bases spanning the gap. The CDR3 runs to 15 residues. Per germline, CDR1 MDHEN and CDR2 SYDVKM. CDR3 in amino acids: CASSLSKGVNTEAFF. The CDR3 coding sequence is TGTGCCAGCAGTTTGTCTAAGGGGGTGAACACTGAAGCTTTCTTT.

The chain employs TRBV5-1 and TRBJ2-6; 7 bases match TRBD1. The CDR3 runs 16 residues. After removal of 4 bases from V and 4 bases from J, the junction contained 8 bases not matched to a gene. Germline CDR1 SGHRS, CDR2 YFSETQ. The CDR3 DNA is TGCGCCAGCAGCCGGGACAGCGTGGGCGGGGCCAACGTCCTGACTTTC. Protein product: CASSRDSVGGANVLTF. Supplemented by reference TRBV5-1 and TRBJ2-6, the full variable domain reads KAGVTQTPRYLIKTRGQQVTLSCSPISGHRSVSWYQQTPGQGLQFLFEYFSETQRNKGNFPGRFSGRQFSNSRSEMNVSTLELGDSALYLCASSRDSVGGANVLTFGAGSRLTVL.

This sequence joins TRBV28 and TRBJ1-1, with a weak D call TRBD1 (6 bases). Germline CDR1 reads MDHEN; CDR2 reads SYDVKM. The CDR3 consists of 15 residues. The V and J ends lost 3 bases and 5 bases respectively, with 16 bases between them. CDR3 DNA sequence: TGTGCCAGCAGTTTGGGGGCCCTGGGGGTAACTGAAGCTTTCTTT. Protein product: CASSLGALGVTEAFF.

The chain employs TRBV28 and TRBJ1-3; D remains unclear. This CDR3 is built from 15 residues. Germline CDR1 reads MDHEN; CDR2 reads SYDVKM. Trimming shortened V by 2 bases and J by 2 bases, and 10 bases separated the two germline ends. CDR3 bases: TGTGCCAGCAGTTTAAGGGTAGTGGCTGGAAACACCATATATTTT. This encodes CASSLRVVAGNTIYF.

As DNA, the CDR3 is TGTGCCAGCAGTTACTCGCGGGGGGGACGCAATGAGCAGTTCTTC. Protein sequence: CASSYSRGGRNEQFF. This chain joins TRBV6-6 and TRBJ2-1; 9 bases map to TRBD2. Looked up from germline, CDR1 is MNHNY and CDR2 is SVGAGI (reference sequence). CDR3 length equals 15 residues. The trim removed 0 bases at V and 6 bases at J, leaving 3 bases unmatched.

The J gene is TRBJ1-6, the V gene TRBV2; possibly TRBD1 for D (6 bases). CDR3 size: 15 residues. The V gene's germline CDR1 is SNHLY and CDR2 FYNNEI. Trimming removed 6 bases from V and 5 bases from J, with 14 bases in between. The CDR3 coding sequence is TGTGCCAGCAGGTCGACAGGAAATCATAATTCACCCCTCCACTTT. Encoded protein: CASRSTGNHNSPLHF.

This clone was seen once. The chain links TRBV5-1 to TRBJ2-6; no reliable D call. The CDR3 covers 16 residues. Germline V gene lookup returns CDR1 SGHRS and CDR2 YFSETQ. V lost 2 bases and J 0 bases, leaving 9 bases between the germline ends. CDR3 nucleotides: TGCGCCAGCAGCTTTGACCGGTCCTCTGGGGCCAACGTCCTGACTTTC. It encodes CASSFDRSSGANVLTF.

The genes are TRBV7-9 and TRBJ1-5; D unclear. From germline, CDR1 is SEHNR and CDR2 FQNEAQ (reference sequence). V lost 10 bases, J lost 0 bases, and 16 bases lay in between. The CDR3 contains 15 residues. The CDR3 loop reads CATPVGSYSNQPQHF. CDR3 DNA: TGTGCCACCCCGGTGGGCAGCTATAGCAATCAGCCCCAGCATTTT.

Of note for this clone: This sample also contains other DNA sequences that code for the same CDR3. The chain uses TRBV2 and TRBJ2-7, with D possibly being TRBD2 (5 bases). CDR3 length: 15 residues. The germline V gene encodes CDR1 SNHLY and CDR2 FYNNEI. V was clipped by 2 bases and J by 0 bases, with 11 bases between them. CDR3 region: CASSERGQSSYEQYF. The DNA for the CDR3 is TGTGCCAGCAGTGAAAGAGGGCAGAGCTCCTACGAGCAGTACTTC.

This chain links TRBV28 with TRBJ2-7; the match to TRBD1 covers 10 bases. CDR1 is MDHEN and CDR2 is SYDVKM in the germline V gene. The ends lost 5 bases at V and 7 bases at J; junction bases unmatched: 11. The CDR3 has 15 residues. CDR3 DNA sequence: TGTGCCAGCAGTGGGGATGGGACAGGGGTCGAGGAGCAGTACTTC. Protein sequence: CASSGDGTGVEEQYF.

V gene TRBV30 combines with J gene TRBJ2-1; 9 bases are a match to TRBD2. The CDR3 loop spans 17 amino acids. V lost 0 bases to trimming and J lost 3 bases; unmatched junction nucleotides: 9. Germline CDR1 GTSNPN, CDR2 SVGIG (reference sequence). In DNA form, the CDR3 reads TGTGCCTGGAGTGTATCGGCTAGCGGGGCCCTCTACAATGAGCAGTTCTTC. Protein product: CAWSVSASGALYNEQFF.

The chain carries TRBV5-1 and TRBJ2-4; D is perhaps TRBD2 (6 bases). The V end was cut by 6 bases, the J end by 7 bases, with 23 bases between. Germline values: CDR1 SGHRS, CDR2 YFSETQ. The CDR3 is 16 amino acids. CDR3 in DNA: TGCGCCAGCACTAAACGCCCTGGAGGGGCGGGTAACATTCAGTACTTC. Protein product: CASTKRPGGAGNIQYF.

The chain employs TRBV18 and TRBJ2-7; D is perhaps TRBD2 (6 bases). Germline V lookup: CDR1 KGHSH, CDR2 LQKENI. The CDR3 spans 14 residues. V lost 4 bases and J lost 6, with 16 bases in between. CDR3 nucleotide sequence: TGTGCCAGCTCACTGGCGTATTTGGGGGGCGAGCAGTACTTC. Translating gives CASSLAYLGGEQYF.

The V gene is TRBV30, the J gene TRBJ1-4; D unclear. The germline V and J ends were trimmed by 7 bases and 5 bases, with 8 bases remaining between them. Germline CDR1 reads GTSNPN; CDR2 reads SVGIG (reference sequence). The CDR3 is 11 residues long. The CDR3 DNA follows: TGTGCCTTCGAAGCCAATGAAAAACTGTTTTTT. As protein: CAFEANEKLFF.